The present entry profiles one T cell receptor (beta chain) with its context. Trimming pared 3 bases from V and 8 bases from J, leaving 14 bases between. From germline, CDR1 is SEHNR and CDR2 FQNEAQ (reference sequence). CDR3 length: 14 residues. The sample comes from a study of blood T cell repertoires in COVID-19. Study as a whole: Nucleic acid was either cDNA or gDNA, and it came from T cells, B-cell-depleted T cells, or PBMCs.

Original processing methods: How many nucleated cells were present was estimated from reference gene primer amplification. TCRdb's copy holds only in-frame clones and misses some; the assay was immunoSEQ multiplex PCR. V, J and clone size are taken as reported in that table, and D and trimming were inferred from the DNA itself. The sample comprises some 190,000 clones, 70% to 80% of which are singletons, and roughly 8.8% rests with the top ten. V gene TRBV7-9 combines with J gene TRBJ2-1, with a possible D match to TRBD2 (5 bases). The sequenced material came from peripheral blood. The receptor was isolated from a woman between 45 and 60 years old with active or convalescent COVID-19. The DNA of the CDR3 is TGTGCCAGCAGCTTTGGCGAGGGCCCGCATGAGCAGTTCTTC. Amino acid sequence: CASSFGEGPHEQFF.